This T cell receptor (beta chain) was captured by sequencing in a study of technical replicates of blood from several donors. Sequencing was performed with immunoSEQ multiplex PCR; in TCRdb, only in-frame clones are kept and a portion is missing. The sample records 70,000 to 85,000 clones, less than 98% being singletons. Germline lookup yields CDR1 SGHKS and CDR2 YYEKEE (reference sequence). This CDR3 spans 15 amino acids. Trimming took off 1 base at V and 0 bases at J, with 8 bases between the two ends. This receptor was identified in a human donor in good health. The material sequenced was T cells isolated from PBMCs. The V and J genes are TRBV5-5 and TRBJ1-3; D perhaps matches TRBD1 (5 bases). DNA of the CDR3: TGTGCCAGCAGCTTGCCAGGGCGCTCTGGAAACACCATATATTTT. Translating it yields CASSLPGRSGNTIYF.